The 10 T cell receptor beta chains presented below share a single source sample, sequenced in a study of resident and recirculating memory T cells in vitiligo. The repertoire was sequenced with immunoSEQ multiplex PCR; TCRdb's copy has only in-frame clones and lacks some. In the table there are 35,000 to 45,000 clones, about nine tenths of which are singletons. Material: blood. The receptors derive from a male donor with vitiligo.

V gene TRBV5-1 combines with J gene TRBJ2-1; D ambiguous. The CDR3 loop spans 16 amino acids. The germline V and J ends were trimmed by 1 base and 5 bases, with 16 bases remaining between them. The germline V gene encodes CDR1 SGHRS and CDR2 YFSETQ. DNA of the CDR3: TGCGCCAGCAGCTTGCGGTTTGGAGACCTCAACAATGAGCAGTTCTTC. Encoded protein: CASSLRFGDLNNEQFF. Full variable domain (missing parts from reference TRBV5-1 and TRBJ2-1): KAGVTQTPRYLIKTRGQQVTLSCSPISGHRSVSWYQQTPGQGLQFLFEYFSETQRNKGNFPGRFSGRQFSNSRSEMNVSTLELGDSALYLCASSLRFGDLNNEQFFGPGTRLTVL.

V gene TRBV30 combines with J gene TRBJ2-1, with 11 bases fitting TRBD2. Germline-derived CDR1 and CDR2 are GTSNPN and SVGIG (reference sequence). V lost 3 bases to trimming and J lost 9 bases; unmatched junction nucleotides: 10. This CDR3 has 15 amino acids. CDR3 protein: CAWSHLAGGSPEQFF. In DNA, the CDR3 is TGTGCCTGGAGCCACCTAGCGGGGGGCTCTCCTGAGCAGTTCTTC.

The J gene is TRBJ1-1, the V gene TRBV6-4; a weak D match, TRBD1 (5 bases). The CDR3 runs to 15 residues. CDR1 and CDR2 (germline): MRHNA, SNTAGT. V lost 3 bases and J 0 bases, leaving 11 bases between the germline ends. CDR3 loop: CASSEGGRMNTEAFF. In DNA form, the CDR3 reads TGTGCCAGCAGTGAGGGGGGGAGGATGAACACTGAAGCTTTCTTT.

The chain recombines TRBV7-2 with TRBJ2-7; 8 bases match TRBD1. The junction had 7 bases not matched to a gene; V was cut back by 5 bases and J by 7 bases. From germline, CDR1 is SGHTA and CDR2 FQGNSA. The CDR3 has 13 amino acids. The CDR3 loop is CASSLTHRGEQYF. CDR3 coding DNA: TGTGCCAGCAGCCTCACCCACAGGGGGGAGCAGTACTTC.

V and J are TRBV10-3 and TRBJ2-7, with TRBD2 matching 13 bases. The V gene's germline CDR1 is ENHRY and CDR2 SYGVKD. CDR3 length: 16 residues. J lost 0 bases, V lost 8 bases, and 7 bases had no gene match. CDR3 sequence reads: CAIGGLAGSSSYEQYF. CDR3 nucleotide sequence: TGTGCCATCGGGGGACTAGCGGGATCTAGCTCCTACGAGCAGTACTTC.

This chain joins TRBV9 and TRBJ2-2; D might be TRBD2 (6 bases). Germline CDR1 and CDR2: SGDLS and YYNGEE. The length of the CDR3 is 11 residues. V was trimmed by 5 bases and J by 7 bases, leaving 6 bases between them. The CDR3 region has the DNA TGTGCCAGCAGGGGAGGCGGGGAGCTGTTTTTT. Protein: CASRGGGELFF.

V and J are TRBV30 and TRBJ2-5; D remains unclear. V lost 0 bases to trimming and J lost 5 bases, with 4 bases between them. Looked up from germline, CDR1 is GTSNPN and CDR2 is SVGIG (reference sequence). The CDR3 is 11 amino acids. The CDR3 sequence is CAWSVQETQYF. For the CDR3, the DNA is TGTGCCTGGAGTGTACAGGAGACCCAGTACTTC.

This chain uses TRBV29-1 with TRBJ2-5; 8 nucleotides match TRBD1. The V gene's germline CDR1 is SQVTM and CDR2 ANQGSEA. The CDR3 extends over 14 amino acids. V lost 4 bases, J lost 1 base, and 5 bases stayed unmatched. The CDR3 nucleotides are TGCAGCGTTGGGTCAGGGGGCTTCCAAGAGACCCAGTACTTC. This encodes CSVGSGGFQETQYF.

The rearrangement links TRBV5-4 to TRBJ2-7; 9 bases line up with TRBD1. The CDR3 has 16 residues. V dropped 0 bases and J dropped 1; count of bases not matched to a gene: 5. CDR1 and CDR2 from the germline V gene are SGHNT and YYREEE (reference sequence). This CDR3 is CASSLGGTGLSYEQYF. CDR3 nucleotides: TGTGCCAGCAGCTTGGGGGGGACAGGGTTATCCTACGAGCAGTACTTC.

The rearrangement uses TRBV7-9 and TRBJ2-3, with 13 bases matching TRBD2. Germline CDR1 SEHNR, CDR2 FQNEAQ (reference sequence). The CDR3 runs 17 residues. J gave up 0 bases and V 5 bases, and 5 bases lay outside the gene matches. The DNA for the CDR3 is TGTGCCAGCAGCCCGGGACTAGCGGGGCTTAGCACAGATACGCAGTATTTT. It codes for CASSPGLAGLSTDTQYF.